The clone carrying this TCR beta chain was found a few times. With 1 base removed from V and 1 base from J, the gap between germline ends came to 8 bases. This CDR3 has 14 amino acids. CDR1 is MNHEY, CDR2 SVGEGT, per germline. This sample is part of a study of patients and donors after allogeneic stem cell transplantation. TCRdb called the RT-PCR reads again in MiXCR, with one record for every CDR3 protein. The sample shows roughly 880,000 distinct CDR3 sequences, approximately 19% of them seen only once. V usage is TRBV6-2 or TRBV6-3 and J usage is TRBJ2-7, with D hard to call. The sequence derives from a human donor who was either an allogeneic HSCT recipient or a stem cell or donor lymphocyte infusion donor (not recorded which). It is not recorded whose cells these are; they may come from a transplant donor. Material: blood, either unsorted or a sorted T cell fraction (not recorded which). CDR3 bases: TGTGCCAGCAGTTACTTAGGAGCTTCCTACGAGCAGTACTTC. Translating it yields CASSYLGASYEQYF.